Detailed here is one T cell receptor (beta chain). Some 100,000 TCR templates were measured in each sample. Sequencing used immunoSEQ multiplex PCR; TCRdb keeps in-frame clones, though not all of them. The table has about 85,000 clones, approximately 95% seen once. This entry comes from a study of siplizumab effects on memory and regulatory T cells. CDR1 and CDR2 from the germline V gene are SGHRS and YFSETQ. V shed 6 bases, J shed 1 base, and the junction held 4 bases outside the gene matches. There are 15 residues in the CDR3. This receptor was obtained from a human donor in good health. Sequenced sample: CD8+ T cells sorted from blood. The chain is built from TRBV5-1 and TRBJ2-2, with TRBD1 matching 9 bases. This CDR3 reads CASNRGQGNTGELFF. The CDR3 DNA is TGCGCCAGCAACCGGGGACAGGGGAACACCGGGGAGCTGTTTTTT.